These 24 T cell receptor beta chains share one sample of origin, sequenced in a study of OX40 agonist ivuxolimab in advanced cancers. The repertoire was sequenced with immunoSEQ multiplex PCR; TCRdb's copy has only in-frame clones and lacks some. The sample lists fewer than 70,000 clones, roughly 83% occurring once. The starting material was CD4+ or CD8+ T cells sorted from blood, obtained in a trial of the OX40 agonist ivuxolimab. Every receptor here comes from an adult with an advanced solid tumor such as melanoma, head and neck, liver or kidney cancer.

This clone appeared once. The CDR3 region is CASSVGRGVTYEQYF. The CDR3 DNA is TGTGCCAGCAGCGTAGGCCGGGGGGTAACCTACGAGCAGTACTTC. The V and J genes are TRBV9 and TRBJ2-7, with 7 positions matching TRBD2. Trimming cost V 0 bases and J 2 bases; bases outside gene matches: 5. The CDR3 length is 15 residues. Germline V gene sequence: CDR1 SGDLS, CDR2 YYNGEE.

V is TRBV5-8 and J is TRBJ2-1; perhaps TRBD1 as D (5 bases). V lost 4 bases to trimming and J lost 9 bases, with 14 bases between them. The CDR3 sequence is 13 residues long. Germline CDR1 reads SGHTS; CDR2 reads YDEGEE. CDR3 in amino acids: CASSLAVQVEQFF. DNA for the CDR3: TGTGCCAGCAGCCTTGCAGTACAGGTTGAGCAGTTCTTC.

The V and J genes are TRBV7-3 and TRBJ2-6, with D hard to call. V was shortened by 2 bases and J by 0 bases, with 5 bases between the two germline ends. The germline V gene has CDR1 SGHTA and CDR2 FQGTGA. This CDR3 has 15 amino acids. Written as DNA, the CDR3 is TGTGCCAGCAGCTTACAGTTCTCTGGGGCCAACGTCCTGACTTTC. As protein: CASSLQFSGANVLTF.

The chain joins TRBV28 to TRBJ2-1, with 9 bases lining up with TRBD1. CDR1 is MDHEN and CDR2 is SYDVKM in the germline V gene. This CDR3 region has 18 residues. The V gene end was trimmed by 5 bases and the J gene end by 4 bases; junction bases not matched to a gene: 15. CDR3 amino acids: CASSDRLPTGGKYNEQFF. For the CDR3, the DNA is TGTGCCAGCAGTGACCGCCTCCCGACAGGGGGGAAATACAATGAGCAGTTCTTC.

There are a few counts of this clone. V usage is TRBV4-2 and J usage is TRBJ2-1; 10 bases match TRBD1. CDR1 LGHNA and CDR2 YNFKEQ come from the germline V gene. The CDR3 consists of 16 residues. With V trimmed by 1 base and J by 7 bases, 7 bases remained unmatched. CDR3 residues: CASSQVMGTGVNEQFF. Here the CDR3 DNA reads TGTGCCAGCAGCCAAGTTATGGGGACAGGGGTTAATGAGCAGTTCTTC.

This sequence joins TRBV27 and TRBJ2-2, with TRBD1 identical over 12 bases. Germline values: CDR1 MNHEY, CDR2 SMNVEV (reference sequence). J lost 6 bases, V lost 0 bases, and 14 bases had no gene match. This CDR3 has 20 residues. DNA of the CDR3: TGTGCCAGCAGTTTATCGACCCCCTCCGGGACAGGGGGCTATCCCGGGGAGCTGTTTTTT. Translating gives CASSLSTPSGTGGYPGELFF.

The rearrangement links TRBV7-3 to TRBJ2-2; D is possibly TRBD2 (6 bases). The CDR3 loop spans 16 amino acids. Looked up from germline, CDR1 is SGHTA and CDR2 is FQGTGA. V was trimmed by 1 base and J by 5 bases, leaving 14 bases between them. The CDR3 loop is CASSLMAGPRTGELFF. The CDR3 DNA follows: TGTGCCAGCAGCTTAATGGCGGGGCCCCGAACCGGGGAGCTGTTTTTT.

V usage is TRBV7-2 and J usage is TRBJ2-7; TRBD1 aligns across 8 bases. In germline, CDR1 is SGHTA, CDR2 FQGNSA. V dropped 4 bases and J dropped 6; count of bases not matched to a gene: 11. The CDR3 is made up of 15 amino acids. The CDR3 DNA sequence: TGTGCCAGCAGCTCTCCCCAGGGGGCGGTTAGCGAGCAGTACTTC. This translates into CASSSPQGAVSEQYF.

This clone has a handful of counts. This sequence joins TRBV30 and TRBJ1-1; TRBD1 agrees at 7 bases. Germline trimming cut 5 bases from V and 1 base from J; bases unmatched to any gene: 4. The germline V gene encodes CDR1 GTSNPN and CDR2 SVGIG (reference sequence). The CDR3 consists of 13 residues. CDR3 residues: CAWGGQPNTEAFF. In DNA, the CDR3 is TGTGCCTGGGGGGGACAGCCGAACACTGAAGCTTTCTTT. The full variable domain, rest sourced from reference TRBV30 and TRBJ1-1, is SQTIHQWPATLVQPVGSPLSLECTVEGTSNPNLYWYRQAAGRGLQLLFYSVGIGQISSEVPQNLSASRPQDRQFILSSKKLLLSDSGFYLCAWGGQPNTEAFFGQGTRLTVV.

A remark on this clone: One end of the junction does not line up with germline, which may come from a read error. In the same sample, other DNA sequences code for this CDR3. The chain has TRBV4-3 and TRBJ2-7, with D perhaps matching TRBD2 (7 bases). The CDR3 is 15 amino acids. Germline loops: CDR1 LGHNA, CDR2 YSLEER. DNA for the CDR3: TGCGCCAGCAGCCAGAATACACGGGGGGCCTACGAACAGTACTTC. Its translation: CASSQNTRGAYEQYF.

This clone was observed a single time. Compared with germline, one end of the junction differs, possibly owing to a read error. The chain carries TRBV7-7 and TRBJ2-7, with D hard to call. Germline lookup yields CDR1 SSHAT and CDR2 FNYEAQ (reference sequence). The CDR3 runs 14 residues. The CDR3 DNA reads TGTGCTAGCAGCTTAGAATCGCGAGGTTCGGAGCAGTACTTC. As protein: CASSLESRGSEQYF.

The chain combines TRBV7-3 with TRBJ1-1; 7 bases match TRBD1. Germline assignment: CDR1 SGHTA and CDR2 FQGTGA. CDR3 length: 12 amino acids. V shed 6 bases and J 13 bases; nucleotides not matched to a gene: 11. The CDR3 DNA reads TGTGCCAGCAGTCCAGGGGGGGATTCGCATTTCTTT. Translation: CASSPGGDSHFF.

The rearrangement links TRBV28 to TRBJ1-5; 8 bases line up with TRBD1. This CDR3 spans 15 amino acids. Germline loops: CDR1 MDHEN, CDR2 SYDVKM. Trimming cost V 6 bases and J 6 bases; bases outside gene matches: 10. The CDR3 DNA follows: TGTGCCAGCAGGAAGGCGACAGGGGAGCGTCAGCCCCAGCATTTT. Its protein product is CASRKATGERQPQHF.

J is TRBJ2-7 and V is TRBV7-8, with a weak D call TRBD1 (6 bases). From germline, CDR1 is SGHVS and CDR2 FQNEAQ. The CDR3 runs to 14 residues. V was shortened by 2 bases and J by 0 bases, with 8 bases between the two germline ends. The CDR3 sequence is CASSLTGSSYEQYF. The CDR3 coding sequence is TGTGCCAGCAGCTTAACAGGGAGCTCCTACGAGCAGTACTTC.

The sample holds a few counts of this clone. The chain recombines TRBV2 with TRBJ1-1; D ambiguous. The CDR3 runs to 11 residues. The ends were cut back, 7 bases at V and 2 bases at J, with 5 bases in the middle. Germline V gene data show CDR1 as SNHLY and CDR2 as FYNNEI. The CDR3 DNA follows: TGTGCCAGCACAGCTAACACTGAAGCTTTCTTT. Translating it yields CASTANTEAFF.

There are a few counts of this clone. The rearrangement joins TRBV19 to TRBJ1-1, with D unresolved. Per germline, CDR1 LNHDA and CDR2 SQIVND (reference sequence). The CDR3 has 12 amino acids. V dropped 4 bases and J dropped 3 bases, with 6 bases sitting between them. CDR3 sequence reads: CASSTGYTEAFF. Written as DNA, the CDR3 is TGTGCCAGTAGTACCGGGTACACTGAAGCTTTCTTT.

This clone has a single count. CDR3: CASSILVQPQHF. The CDR3 DNA reads as TGTGCCAGCAGTATCCTGGTACAGCCCCAGCATTTT. The J gene is TRBJ1-5, the V gene TRBV28; D unclear. The V end was cut by 5 bases, the J end by 7 bases, with 9 bases between. The germline V gene encodes CDR1 MDHEN and CDR2 SYDVKM. The CDR3 loop spans 12 amino acids.

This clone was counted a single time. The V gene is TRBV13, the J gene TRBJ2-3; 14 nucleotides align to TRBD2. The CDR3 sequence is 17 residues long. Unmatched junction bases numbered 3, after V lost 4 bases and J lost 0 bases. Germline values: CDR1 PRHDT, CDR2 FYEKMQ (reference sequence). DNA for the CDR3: TGTGCCAGCAGCTGGACTAGCGGGGGGTCTAGCACAGATACGCAGTATTTT. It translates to CASSWTSGGSSTDTQYF.

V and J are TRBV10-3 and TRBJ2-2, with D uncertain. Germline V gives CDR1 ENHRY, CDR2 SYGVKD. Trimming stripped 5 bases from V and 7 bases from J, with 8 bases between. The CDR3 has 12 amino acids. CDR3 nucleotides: TGTGCCATCAGTAGGGCGAGCGGGGAGCTGTTTTTT. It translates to CAISRASGELFF.

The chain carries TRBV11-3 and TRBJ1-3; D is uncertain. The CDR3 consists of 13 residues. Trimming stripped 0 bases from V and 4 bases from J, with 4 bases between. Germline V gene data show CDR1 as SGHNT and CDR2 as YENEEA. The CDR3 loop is CASSLESGNTIYF. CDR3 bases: TGTGCCAGCAGCTTAGAGTCGGGAAACACCATATATTTT.

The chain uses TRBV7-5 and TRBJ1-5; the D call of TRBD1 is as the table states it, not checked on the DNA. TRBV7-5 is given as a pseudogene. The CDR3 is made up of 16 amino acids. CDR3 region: CARSLEPTGINQPQHF. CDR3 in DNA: TGTGCCAGAAGCTTAGAGCCGACAGGGATCAATCAGCCCCAGCATTTT.

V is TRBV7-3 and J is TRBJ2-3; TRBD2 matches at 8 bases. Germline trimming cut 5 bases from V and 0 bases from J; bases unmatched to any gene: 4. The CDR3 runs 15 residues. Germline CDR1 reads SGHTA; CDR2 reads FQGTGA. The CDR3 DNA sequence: TGTGCCAGCAGCCGCGGGGGGCTGAGCACAGATACGCAGTATTTT. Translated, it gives CASSRGGLSTDTQYF.

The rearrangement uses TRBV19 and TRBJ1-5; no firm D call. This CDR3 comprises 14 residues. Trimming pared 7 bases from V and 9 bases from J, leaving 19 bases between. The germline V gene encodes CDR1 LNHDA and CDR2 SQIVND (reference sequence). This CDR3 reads CASNTTVTWWPQHF. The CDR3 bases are TGTGCCAGTAATACGACGGTTACATGGTGGCCCCAGCATTTT. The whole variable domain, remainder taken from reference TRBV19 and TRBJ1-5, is DGGITQSPKYLFRKEGQNVTLSCEQNLNHDAMYWYRQDPGQGLRLIYYSQIVNDFQKGDIAEGYSVSREKKESFPLTVTSAQKNPTAFYLCASNTTVTWWPQHFGDGTRLSIL.

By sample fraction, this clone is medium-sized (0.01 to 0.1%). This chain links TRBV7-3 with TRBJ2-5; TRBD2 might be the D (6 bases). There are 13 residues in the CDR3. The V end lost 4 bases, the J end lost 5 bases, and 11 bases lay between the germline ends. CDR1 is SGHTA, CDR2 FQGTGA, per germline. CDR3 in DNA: TGTGCCAGCAGCTCGGACTACTTGGAGACCCAGTACTTC. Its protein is CASSSDYLETQYF.